This T cell receptor (beta chain) was captured in a study of CD8 T cells in ankylosing spondylitis. Of note for this clonotype: The antigen is undetermined.

The CDR3 length is 14 residues. Trimming at V came to 1 base and at J to 5 bases, leaving 3 bases not matched to a gene. Study conclusions and caveats: Ankylosing spondylitis blood appeared to be characterized by a TCR beta motif of 8 or 9 highly homologous variants. Significant enrichment of disease-linked clones was reported in matched ankylosing spondylitis synovial fluid.

TCRdb redid the calling of the 5' RACE reads with MiXCR, one entry per CDR3 protein. This sample has over 600,000 distinct CDR3 sequences, with around a fifth found just once. The rearrangement links TRBV12-3 or TRBV12-4 to TRBJ2-7; TRBD2 matches at 9 bases. This clonotype originated in a male donor with ankylosing spondylitis. The sequencing input was blood, either unsorted or a sorted T cell fraction (not recorded which). In nucleotides, the CDR3 is TGTGCCAGCAGTTTAGGCGGGGGGGTAAACGAGCAGTACTTC. It encodes CASSLGGGVNEQYF.